A single T cell receptor (beta chain) is shown here with its context. What it recognizes is unknown. This CDR3 is built from 13 residues. CDR1 and CDR2 from the germline V gene are GTSNPN and SVGIG (reference sequence). V was trimmed by 5 bases and J by 14 bases, leaving 19 bases between them. The source of the sample is a study of T-cell memory formation after mild COVID-19. Study results and caveats: A second wave of clones peaked on day 37, and their SARS-CoV-2 specificity went unconfirmed. Memory from before infection featured some responding clones, which suggests cross-reactive memory joined.

It was 5'RACE with constant-segment primers that produced the TCR alpha and TCR beta cDNA libraries, which carried sample barcodes and UMIs. TCRdb re-called the 5' RACE reads through MiXCR, storing one row per CDR3 protein. The sample has 280,000 or so distinct CDR3 sequences, 7.5% to 9.5% seen once; the top ten hold 20% to 25%. Sequenced: PBMCs or a T cell subset sorted from them (not recorded which). The chain couples TRBV30 to TRBJ1-6; D may be TRBD1 (6 bases). The clonotype originates from a man between 18 and 29 years old who had mild COVID-19 (a few samples of this study predate the infection). Cell type and time point are not known. Written as DNA, the CDR3 is TGTGCCTGGGGGGACATTGGCGCGTTTTCCCTCCACTTT. It translates to CAWGDIGAFSLHF.